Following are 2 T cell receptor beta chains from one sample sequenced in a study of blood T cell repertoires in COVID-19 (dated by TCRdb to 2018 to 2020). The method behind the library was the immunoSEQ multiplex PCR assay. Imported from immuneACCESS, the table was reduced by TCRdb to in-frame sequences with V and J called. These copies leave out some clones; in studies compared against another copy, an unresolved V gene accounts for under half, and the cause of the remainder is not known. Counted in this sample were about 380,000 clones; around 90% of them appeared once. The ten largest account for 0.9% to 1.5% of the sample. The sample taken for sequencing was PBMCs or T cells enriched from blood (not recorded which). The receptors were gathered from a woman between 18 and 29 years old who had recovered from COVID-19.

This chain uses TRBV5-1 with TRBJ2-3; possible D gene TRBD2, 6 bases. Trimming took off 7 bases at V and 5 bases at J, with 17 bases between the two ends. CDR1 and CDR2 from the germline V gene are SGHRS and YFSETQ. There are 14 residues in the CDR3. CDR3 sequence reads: CASGLRTVVDTQYF. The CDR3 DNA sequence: TGCGCCAGCGGACTACGGACGGTGGTAGATACGCAGTATTTT.

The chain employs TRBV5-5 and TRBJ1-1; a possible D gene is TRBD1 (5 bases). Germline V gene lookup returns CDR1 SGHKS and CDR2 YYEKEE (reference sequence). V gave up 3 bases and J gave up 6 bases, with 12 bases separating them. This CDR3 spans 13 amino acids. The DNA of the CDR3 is TGTGCCAGCAGCTGGGCGGGGACCCCTGAAGCTTTCTTT. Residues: CASSWAGTPEAFF. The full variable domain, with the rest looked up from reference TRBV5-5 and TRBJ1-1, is DAGVTQSPTHLIKTRGQQVTLRCSPISGHKSVSWYQQVLGQGPQFIFQYYEKEERGRGNFPDRFSARQFPNYSSELNVNALLLGDSALYLCASSWAGTPEAFFGQGTRLTVV.